The rows below give T cell receptor beta chains drawn from one sample of a study of blood T cell repertoires in COVID-19. The protocol was immunoSEQ multiplex PCR, while the TCRdb copy is restricted to in-frame clones and leaves out a portion. The sample records about 73,000 clones, around 80% being singletons. Sequenced material: peripheral blood. Every receptor here comes from a man older than 75 with active or convalescent COVID-19. Both conserved end residues are part of each CDR3. D genes are given only for firm matches. For some rows the clone size is stated as once, few or many, or as a class when expanded; others skip it.

clone size: -
V gene: TRBV2
J gene: TRBJ1-5
D gene: -
CDR3 DNA: TGTGCCAGCAGCTCAGGGAACAAACAGCCCCAGCATTTT
CDR3 protein: CASSSGNKQPQHF

clone size: -
V gene: TRBV5-1
J gene: TRBJ2-7
D gene: TRBD1
CDR3 DNA: TGCGCCAGCAGCCTACATGGACAGGGGTCAGGCGAGCAGTACTTC
CDR3 protein: CASSLHGQGSGEQYF

clone size: -
V gene: TRBV5-1
J gene: TRBJ1-3
D gene: TRBD1
CDR3 DNA: TGCGCCAGCAGCCCCGGGACAGGGAAAAACACCATATATTTT
CDR3 protein: CASSPGTGKNTIYF

clone size: few
V gene: TRBV4-2
J gene: TRBJ1-5
D gene: -
CDR3 DNA: TGTGCCAGCAGCCAAGACCAAAACGGTCAGCCCCAGCATTTT
CDR3 protein: CASSQDQNGQPQHF

clone size: -
V gene: TRBV6-1
J gene: TRBJ1-1
D gene: -
CDR3 DNA: TGTGCCAGCAGTGAATCTCCCCTACGCGGGGCTTTCTTT
CDR3 protein: CASSESPLRGAFF

clone size: -
V gene: TRBV10-3
J gene: TRBJ2-7
D gene: -
CDR3 DNA: TGTGCCATCAGTGATGTCTCCCGCGGACAGTCTCCCTACGAGCAGTACTTC
CDR3 protein: CAISDVSRGQSPYEQYF

clone size: -
V gene: TRBV24-1
J gene: TRBJ2-7
D gene: TRBD1
CDR3 DNA: TGTGCCACCAGTGATTTGCACAGGGGTCCCCCTTGGTTCGATTACGAGCAGTACTTC
CDR3 protein: CATSDLHRGPPWFDYEQYF

clone size: -
V gene: TRBV12-3/TRBV12-4
J gene: TRBJ1-1
D gene: -
CDR3 DNA: TGTGCCAGCAGTTTAACCTATAACACTGAAGCTTTCTTT
CDR3 protein: CASSLTYNTEAFF

clone size: -
V gene: TRBV5-4
J gene: TRBJ2-7
D gene: -
CDR3 DNA: TGTGCCAGCAGCTTGGGGACAGTTTCCTACGAGCAGTACTTC
CDR3 protein: CASSLGTVSYEQYF

clone size: once
V gene: TRBV2
J gene: TRBJ2-7
D gene: TRBD1
CDR3 DNA: TGTGCCAGCAGTCATACCTCGGACAGGGATTCCTACGAGCAGTACTTC
CDR3 protein: CASSHTSDRDSYEQYF

clone size: -
V gene: TRBV5-4
J gene: TRBJ1-2
D gene: -
CDR3 DNA: TGTGCCAGCAGCTCCCCCCTCGTATCCCCGGTCTTC
CDR3 protein: CASSSPLVSPVF

clone size: -
V gene: TRBV6-5
J gene: TRBJ1-2
D gene: -
CDR3 DNA: TGTGCCAGCAGTCTCCAATTCCGGGGGTATGGCTACACCTTC
CDR3 protein: CASSLQFRGYGYTF

clone size: once
V gene: TRBV3-1/TRBV3-2
J gene: TRBJ1-1
D gene: TRBD1
CDR3 DNA: TGTGCCAGCAGCCTGCATCCGGGACAGTATGATTGCACTGAAGCTTTCTTT
CDR3 protein: CASSLHPGQYDCTEAFF

clone size: -
V gene: TRBV6-6
J gene: TRBJ1-1
D gene: -
CDR3 DNA: TGTGCCAGCACCAAAAATCGGGCGGGATTGAGTGAAGCTTTCTTT
CDR3 protein: CASTKNRAGLSEAFF

clone size: -
V gene: TRBV9
J gene: TRBJ2-3
D gene: TRBD2
CDR3 DNA: TGTGCCAGCAGCGTAACTAGCGGGACGACAGATACGCAGTATTTT
CDR3 protein: CASSVTSGTTDTQYF

clone size: once
V gene: TRBV14
J gene: TRBJ2-1
D gene: -
CDR3 DNA: TGTGCCAGCAGGTCCTCAGGGAATCGGAGGGATGAGCAGTTCTTC
CDR3 protein: CASRSSGNRRDEQFF

clone size: -
V gene: TRBV11-3
J gene: TRBJ1-4
D gene: -
CDR3 DNA: TGTGCCAGCAGCTTAGTGTCCGGAGGGAAACTGTTTTTT
CDR3 protein: CASSLVSGGKLFF

clone size: -
V gene: TRBV6-5
J gene: TRBJ1-1
D gene: -
CDR3 DNA: TGTGCCAGCGGGCTAAGGGGTGGCACTGAAGCTTTCTTT
CDR3 protein: CASGLRGGTEAFF

clone size: -
V gene: TRBV7-9
J gene: TRBJ1-6
D gene: -
CDR3 DNA: TGTGCCAGCAGCTTAGAGGGCCGCAAGGGGAATTCACCCCTCCACTTT
CDR3 protein: CASSLEGRKGNSPLHF

clone size: -
V gene: TRBV5-4
J gene: TRBJ1-2
D gene: TRBD1
CDR3 DNA: TGTGCCAGCCGGACAGGGGGCTCTGGCTACACCTTC
CDR3 protein: CASRTGGSGYTF

clone size: -
V gene: TRBV7-2
J gene: TRBJ1-6
D gene: -
CDR3 DNA: TGTGCCAGCAGACACCTGGACAGAAGCTCCTATAATTCACCCCTCCACTTT
CDR3 protein: CASRHLDRSSYNSPLHF

clone size: -
V gene: TRBV5-1
J gene: TRBJ2-6
D gene: -
CDR3 DNA: TGCGCCAGCAGAGGGCGAGGGAACTCTGGGGCCAACGTCCTGACTTTC
CDR3 protein: CASRGRGNSGANVLTF

clone size: -
V gene: TRBV27
J gene: TRBJ2-7
D gene: -
CDR3 DNA: TGTGCCAGCAGTTTATGGAGCTCCTACGAGCAGTACTTC
CDR3 protein: CASSLWSSYEQYF